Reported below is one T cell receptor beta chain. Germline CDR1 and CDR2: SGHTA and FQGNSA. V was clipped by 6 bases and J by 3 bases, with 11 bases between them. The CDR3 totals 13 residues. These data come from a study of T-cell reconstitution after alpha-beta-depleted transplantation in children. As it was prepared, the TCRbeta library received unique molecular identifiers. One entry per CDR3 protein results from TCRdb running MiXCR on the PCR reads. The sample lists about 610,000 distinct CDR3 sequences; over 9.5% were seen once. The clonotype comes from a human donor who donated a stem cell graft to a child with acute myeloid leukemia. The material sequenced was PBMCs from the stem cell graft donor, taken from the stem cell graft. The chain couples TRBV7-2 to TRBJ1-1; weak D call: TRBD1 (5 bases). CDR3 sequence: CASSRDGYTEAFF. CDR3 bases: TGTGCCAGCAGTCGGGACGGGTACACTGAAGCTTTCTTT.